This T cell receptor beta chain was recorded in a study of post-analysis software for immune sequencing data. Notes on the study in general: Patients with multiple sclerosis recorded significantly lower normalized Chao1 diversity than controls, the study found. The study found TRBV5-6, TRBV5-1 and TRBV20-1 among four to six TRBV segments more frequent in patients than controls.

The authors incorporated unique molecular identifiers into the TCR beta cDNA libraries. Each CDR3 protein gets one entry after TCRdb re-called the PCR reads with MiXCR. The sample holds about 770,000 distinct CDR3 sequences, around 46% seen once. This clonotype turned up a few times. Its antigen is unknown. Germline V gene data show CDR1 as DFQATT and CDR2 as SNEGSKA (reference sequence). The CDR3 covers 11 residues. V lost 5 bases to trimming and J lost 9 bases, with 11 bases between them. The clonotype comes from a girl aged 10 to 17 with multiple sclerosis. The chain recombines TRBV20-1 with TRBJ2-1; D unclear. Sequenced sample: blood. CDR3 sequence (DNA): TGCAGTGCTCCTCGTTGGAGTGAGCAGTTCTTC. Translated, it gives CSAPRWSEQFF.